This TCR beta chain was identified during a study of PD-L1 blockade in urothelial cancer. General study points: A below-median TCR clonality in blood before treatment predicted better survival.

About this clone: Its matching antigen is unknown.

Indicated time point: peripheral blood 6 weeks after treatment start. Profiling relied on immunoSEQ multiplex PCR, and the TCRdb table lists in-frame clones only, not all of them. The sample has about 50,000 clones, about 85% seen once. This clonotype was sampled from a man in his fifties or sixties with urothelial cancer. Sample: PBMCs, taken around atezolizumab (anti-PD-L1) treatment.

In nucleotides, the CDR3 is TGTGCCAGCAGCTTACTGCACCCAGGGCGCGAGCAGTACTTC. Translated: CASSLLHPGREQYF. The V call is TRBV7-2, the J call TRBJ2-7, with D possibly being TRBD1 (5 bases). Germline CDR1 SGHTA, CDR2 FQGNSA. The germline V and J ends were trimmed by 2 bases and 6 bases, with 14 bases remaining between them. This CDR3 is built from 14 residues. The entire variable domain, with the rest obtained from reference TRBV7-2 and TRBJ2-7, is as follows: GAGVSQSPSNKVTEKGKDVELRCDPISGHTALYWYRQSLGQGLEFLIYFQGNSAPDKSGLPSDRFSAERTGGSVSTLTIQRTQQEDSAVYLCASSLLHPGREQYFGPGTRLTVT.